This TCR beta chain was identified in a study of memory CD4+ T cells and cytomegalovirus serostatus. Study information: This sample comes from healthy Belgian adults, about 10 CMV seropositive, under 25 seronegative. Study-wide results and limits: The CMV-associated TCR signature appears largely within the CD4+ memory repertoire.

Trimming took 2 bases from V and 2 from J, leaving 15 bases between them. Germline CDR1 reads SGHDT; CDR2 reads YYEEEE. The CDR3 runs 16 residues. Authors' analysis steps: Out-of-frame sequences were removed, leaving 2 million to 2.5 million distinct TCRbeta sequences. The repertoire was sequenced with immunoSEQ multiplex PCR; TCRdb's copy has only in-frame clones and lacks some. That table gives V, J and clone size, and the DNA gave D and trimming. The sample contains 50,000 to 60,000 clones, over 65% of which appear only once. The sort gate was single viable CD3+CD4+CD8-CD45RO+ cells for memory CD4+ T cells. Positive selection with CD4 microbeads enriched total CD4+ T cells. Remarks on this clone: Its antigen remains unidentified.

This receptor was identified in an adult in good health and CMV-seronegative. V and J are TRBV5-6 and TRBJ2-3, with D possibly TRBD2 on 6 matching bases. The sample comprised memory CD4+ T cells from blood. CDR3 DNA sequence: TGTGCCAGCAGCTTAAACGGGGCGGGAACCACAGATACGCAGTATTTT. Amino acids: CASSLNGAGTTDTQYF.